The clone carrying this T cell receptor beta chain was counted ten times or more. MiXCR, applied by TCRdb to the RT-PCR reads, yields one record per CDR3 protein. Among 750,000 to 850,000 distinct CDR3 sequences listed, around 18% were seen once. J lost 4 bases, V lost 6 bases, and 3 bases had no gene match. Germline assignment: CDR1 MNHEY and CDR2 SVGEGT. CDR3 length: 14 amino acids. These data belong to a study of response to subunit inactivated influenza vaccine. The genes are TRBV6-2 or TRBV6-3 and TRBJ2-7; 13 bases fit TRBD2. This TCR came from a man in his forties or fifties who received an inactivated influenza vaccine. The sample was PBMCs from blood, taken 5 to 6 days after vaccination. The CDR3: CASRGLAGSYEQYF. Written as DNA, the CDR3 is TGTGCCAGCAGGGGACTAGCGGGAAGTTACGAGCAGTACTTC.